Below are 20 T cell receptor beta chains sequenced from a single sample in a study of T-cell memory formation after mild COVID-19. TCRdb re-called the 5' RACE reads through MiXCR, storing one row per CDR3 protein. There are about 560,000 distinct CDR3 sequences in the sample; roughly 22% occur only once, and about 8.4% lies in the top ten. Sample: PBMCs or a T cell subset sorted from them (not recorded which). The source of these receptors is an adult woman who had mild COVID-19 (a few samples of this study predate the infection). Cell type and time point are not known.

This clonotype was counted a few times. The chain recombines TRBV12-3 or TRBV12-4 with TRBJ2-7; D gene ambiguous. Trimming cost V 6 bases and J 4 bases, with 10 bases left between them. This CDR3 contains 12 residues. CDR3 residues: CASRGFGYEQYF. The CDR3 DNA sequence: TGTGCCAGCAGGGGATTTGGTTACGAGCAGTACTTC.

This clonotype was observed a handful of times. The chain uses TRBV7-6 and TRBJ2-1, with 7 bases fitting TRBD1. Trimming cost V 1 base and J 6 bases; bases outside gene matches: 15. Germline V CDR1 and CDR2: SGHVS, FNYEAQ. The CDR3 length is 18 residues. The CDR3 is CASSLDAGTATYGNEQFF. For the CDR3, the DNA is TGTGCCAGCAGCTTAGATGCCGGGACAGCCACCTATGGCAATGAGCAGTTCTTC.

This clonotype was counted only a few times. The chain is built from TRBV20-1 and TRBJ1-2; no clear D gene. The CDR3 is 14 amino acids. Germline V gene data show CDR1 as DFQATT and CDR2 as SNEGSKA (reference sequence). V lost 5 bases to trimming and J lost 0 bases, with 13 bases between them. DNA of the CDR3: TGCAGTGCTCCCTTTAGGAGCACTAACTATGGCTACACCTTC. It yields the protein CSAPFRSTNYGYTF.

This clonotype was seen repeatedly, ten times or more. This chain connects TRBV12-3 or TRBV12-4 to TRBJ2-5; tentatively, D is TRBD1 (5 bases). CDR3 size: 13 residues. V gave up 6 bases and J gave up 2 bases, with 10 bases separating them. The CDR3 DNA is TGTGCCAGCAGCTTGAAGGGGCAAGAGACCCAGTACTTC. Amino acid sequence: CASSLKGQETQYF.

The CDR3 is CASSRPTTGLTEAFF. The DNA for the CDR3 is TGTGCCAGCAGCCGACCTACGACAGGGTTGACTGAAGCTTTCTTT. This rearrangement joins TRBV28 to TRBJ1-1; 7 nucleotides line up with TRBD1. This CDR3 is built from 15 residues. Looked up from germline, CDR1 is MDHEN and CDR2 is SYDVKM. Unmatched junction bases numbered 12, after V lost 6 bases and J lost 5 bases.

The chain uses TRBV27 and TRBJ2-4; D gene unclear. The V gene's germline CDR1 is MNHEY and CDR2 SMNVEV (reference sequence). V lost 0 bases and J lost 0, with 9 bases in between. This CDR3 contains 16 residues. CDR3 nucleotides: TGTGCCAGCAGTTTATCGTACGGAATAGCCAAAAACATTCAGTACTTC. It encodes CASSLSYGIAKNIQYF.

A few counts support this clonotype. V usage is TRBV6-2 or TRBV6-3 and J usage is TRBJ1-5; 7 bases are shared with TRBD1. Germline trimming cut 0 bases from V and 1 base from J; bases unmatched to any gene: 3. CDR3 length: 16 amino acids. CDR1 is MNHEY, CDR2 SVGEGT, per germline. Written as DNA, the CDR3 is TGTGCCAGCAGTTACTCGAGGGGGCAGAGCAATCAGCCCCAGCATTTT. Translated, it gives CASSYSRGQSNQPQHF.

J is TRBJ1-1 and V is TRBV30; D is ambiguous. The CDR3 sequence is 12 residues long. V lost 3 bases and J lost 1, with 6 bases in between. CDR1 GTSNPN and CDR2 SVGIG come from the germline V gene (reference sequence). This CDR3 reads CAWRLTNTEAFF. CDR3 bases: TGTGCCTGGAGGCTAACGAACACTGAAGCTTTCTTT.

The V call is TRBV4-2, the J call TRBJ1-2, with 7 bases matching TRBD1. Losses at the gene ends were 3 bases for V and 1 base for J; bases not matched to a gene: 5. This CDR3 is 15 amino acids long. Germline lookup yields CDR1 LGHNA and CDR2 YNFKEQ. CDR3 protein: CASSHGQADNYGYTF. CDR3 sequence (DNA): TGTGCCAGCAGCCACGGACAGGCCGATAACTATGGCTACACCTTC.

This clonotype was observed a few times. The chain links TRBV4-1 to TRBJ2-3; 14 bases are shared with TRBD2. This CDR3 is 17 amino acids long. Losses at the gene ends were 4 bases for V and 3 bases for J; bases not matched to a gene: 6. Germline CDR1 and CDR2: MGHRA and YSYEKL. The CDR3: CASSRGLAGGPTDTQYF. CDR3 DNA sequence: TGCGCCAGCAGCCGCGGACTAGCGGGGGGCCCTACAGATACGCAGTATTTT.

This chain joins TRBV19 and TRBJ1-6, with 8 bases that match TRBD1. Germline CDR1 is LNHDA and CDR2 is SQIVND (reference sequence). This CDR3 region has 15 residues. Trimming at V came to 6 bases and at J to 10 bases, leaving 11 bases not matched to a gene. For the CDR3, the DNA is TGTGCCAGTAGCCTCACCGACAGGGGACCCTCACCCCTCCACTTT. Translated: CASSLTDRGPSPLHF.

The V and J genes are TRBV20-1 and TRBJ2-1; D might be TRBD2 (5 bases). V shed 1 base and J shed 3 bases, with 7 bases lying between them. The CDR3 has 13 amino acids. CDR1 DFQATT and CDR2 SNEGSKA come from the germline V gene (reference sequence). The CDR3 DNA is TGCAGTGCTAGAGTCGGGGTCTACAATGAGCAGTTCTTC. Protein sequence: CSARVGVYNEQFF.

The chain couples TRBV29-1 to TRBJ2-1; D uncertain. V dropped 1 base and J dropped 12 bases, with 19 bases sitting between them. This CDR3 is 14 amino acids long. In germline, CDR1 is SQVTM, CDR2 ANQGSEA. CDR3 protein: CSVEVEGFIRRQFF. In DNA, the CDR3 is TGCAGCGTTGAAGTAGAAGGCTTTATCCGACGGCAGTTCTTC.

This chain uses TRBV5-1 with TRBJ1-2, with 10 bases that match TRBD1. Trimming cost V 4 bases and J 7 bases; bases outside gene matches: 7. The CDR3 has 14 residues. Germline CDR1 is SGHRS and CDR2 is YFSETQ. Here the CDR3 DNA reads TGCGCCAGCAGCCTGACAGGGGGCCGCCCTGGCTACACCTTC. Protein product: CASSLTGGRPGYTF.

This clonotype has only a few counts. This chain uses TRBV7-8 with TRBJ2-1; a weak D match, TRBD1 (6 bases). V lost 5 bases and J 5 bases, leaving 16 bases between the germline ends. CDR1 is SGHVS, CDR2 FQNEAQ, per germline. CDR3 length: 15 amino acids. CDR3 nucleotide sequence: TGTGCCAGCAGCCCTAAACAGGGTTACCACAATGAGCAGTTCTTC. This gives the protein CASSPKQGYHNEQFF.

This clonotype was found once. V gene TRBV12-3 or TRBV12-4 combines with J gene TRBJ2-5; maybe TRBD2 (5 bases). With 1 base removed from V and 7 bases from J, the gap between germline ends came to 10 bases. The length of the CDR3 is 13 residues. Here the CDR3 reads CASSLGETATQYF. In DNA, the CDR3 is TGTGCCAGCAGTTTAGGGGAGACGGCGACCCAGTACTTC.

Only a few counts were recorded for this clonotype. This chain uses TRBV12-3 or TRBV12-4 with TRBJ1-4; D gene unclear. CDR3 length equals 15 residues. V gave up 6 bases and J gave up 0 bases, with 11 bases separating them. The CDR3 region has the DNA TGTGCCAGCAGCCCCGGGTGGACAACTAATGAAAAACTGTTTTTT. Its protein is CASSPGWTTNEKLFF.

V is TRBV7-9 and J is TRBJ2-1; TRBD2 might be the D (5 bases). This CDR3 has 16 residues. Germline V gives CDR1 SEHNR, CDR2 FQNEAQ (reference sequence). Between the trimmed V and J ends, which lost 5 bases and 6 bases, there was a span of 20 bases. CDR3 region: CASSGIGGHYLNEQFF. The CDR3 DNA follows: TGTGCCAGCAGCGGCATTGGCGGGCACTACCTCAATGAGCAGTTCTTC.

The genes are TRBV19 and TRBJ2-3; D may be TRBD2 (6 bases). Germline values: CDR1 LNHDA, CDR2 SQIVND (reference sequence). The CDR3 is 14 residues long. V lost 7 bases, J lost 3 bases, and 14 bases lay in between. The CDR3 is CASTLEGRTDTQYF. The CDR3 coding sequence is TGTGCCAGTACCTTAGAGGGGAGGACAGATACGCAGTATTTT.

This clonotype was seen a few times. The genes are TRBV20-1 and TRBJ1-1; no firm D call. The V and J ends lost 0 bases and 3 bases respectively, with 8 bases between them. In germline, CDR1 is DFQATT, CDR2 SNEGSKA (reference sequence). There are 13 residues in the CDR3. The CDR3, as DNA: TGCAGTGCTAGAGATGAGTTCTACACTGAAGCTTTCTTT. Translated, it gives CSARDEFYTEAFF.